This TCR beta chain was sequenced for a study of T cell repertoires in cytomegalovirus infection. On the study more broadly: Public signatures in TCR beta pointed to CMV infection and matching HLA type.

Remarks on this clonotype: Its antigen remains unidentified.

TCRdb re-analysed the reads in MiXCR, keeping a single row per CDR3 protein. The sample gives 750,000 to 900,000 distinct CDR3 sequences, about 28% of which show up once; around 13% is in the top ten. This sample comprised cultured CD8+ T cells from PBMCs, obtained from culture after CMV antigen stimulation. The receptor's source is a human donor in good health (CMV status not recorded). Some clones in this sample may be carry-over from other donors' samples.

The DNA of the CDR3 is TGCAGTGCTAGGGAGGGGGAGAGCTCCTACGAGCAGTACGTC. This encodes CSAREGESSYEQYV. This rearrangement joins TRBV20-1 to TRBJ2-7; either TRBD1 or TRBD2 may supply D (6 bases each). Germline CDR1 reads DFQATT; CDR2 reads SNEGSKA (reference sequence). V was pared by 3 bases and J by 0 bases, with 12 bases between. This CDR3 spans 14 amino acids.